The clone carrying this T cell receptor beta chain was observed once. Its target is not known. This sample is part of a study of PD-L1 blockade in urothelial cancer. About the research overall: Blood samples had a median of 141,255 T cells, approximately 83,000 unique TCRs, and clonality 0.07 to 0.08.

This CDR3 has 14 residues. The table came from immunoSEQ multiplex PCR; TCRdb's copy has only in-frame clones and leaves some out. The profile shows fewer than 130,000 clones, around 82% of them singletons. Study-level results: Tumor-linked clones in blood grew more by 3 weeks in durable-benefit patients.

This clonotype originated in a man aged 50 to 60 with urothelial cancer. The V gene is TRBV21-1, the J gene TRBJ2-7; the D segment call TRBD1 is taken from the table without a DNA check. TRBV21-1 represents a pseudogene. Material: PBMCs, obtained around atezolizumab (anti-PD-L1) treatment. The CDR3 sequence: CASRGRQGSYEQYF. DNA of the CDR3: TGTGCCAGCAGGGGGCGCCAGGGTTCCTACGAGCAGTACTTC.